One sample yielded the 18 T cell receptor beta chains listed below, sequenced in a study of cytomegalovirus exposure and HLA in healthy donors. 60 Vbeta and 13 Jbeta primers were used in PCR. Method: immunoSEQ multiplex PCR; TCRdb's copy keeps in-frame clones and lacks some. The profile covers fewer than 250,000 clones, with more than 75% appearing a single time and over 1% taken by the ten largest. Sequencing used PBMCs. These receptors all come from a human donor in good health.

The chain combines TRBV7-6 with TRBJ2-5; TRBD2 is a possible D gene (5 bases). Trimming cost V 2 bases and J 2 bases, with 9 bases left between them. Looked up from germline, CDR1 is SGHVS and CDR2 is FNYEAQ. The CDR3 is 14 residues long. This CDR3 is CASSLFTGQETQYF. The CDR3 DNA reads TGTGCCAGCAGCTTATTTACGGGGCAAGAGACCCAGTACTTC. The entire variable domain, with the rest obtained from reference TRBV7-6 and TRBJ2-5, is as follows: GAGVSQSPRYKVTKRGQDVALRCDPISGHVSLYWYRQALGQGPEFLTYFNYEAQQDKSGLPNDRFSAERPEGSISTLTIQRTEQRDSAMYRCASSLFTGQETQYFGPGTRLLVL.

CDR3 nucleotides: TGCGCCAGCAGCTTGAAGGGGGTCCAAGAGACCCAGTACTTC. Translating gives CASSLKGVQETQYF. V usage is TRBV5-1 and J usage is TRBJ2-5; possible D gene TRBD1, 6 bases. This CDR3 has 14 residues. Germline CDR1 is SGHRS and CDR2 is YFSETQ. V shed 1 base and J shed 1 base, with 8 bases lying between them.

The CDR3 loop reads CASSLAENSYEQYF. The CDR3 DNA reads TGTGCCAGCAGCTTGGCGGAGAACTCCTACGAGCAGTACTTC. The J gene is TRBJ2-7, the V gene TRBV5-8; D is uncertain. CDR3 length: 14 amino acids. Trimming removed 0 bases at V and 0 bases at J, with 7 bases between. Germline CDR1 is SGHTS and CDR2 is YDEGEE.

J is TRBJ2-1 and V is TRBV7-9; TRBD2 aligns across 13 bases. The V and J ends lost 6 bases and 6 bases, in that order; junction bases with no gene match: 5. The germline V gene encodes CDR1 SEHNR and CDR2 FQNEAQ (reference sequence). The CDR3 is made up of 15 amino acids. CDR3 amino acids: CASSSTSGRANEQFF. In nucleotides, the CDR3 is TGTGCCAGCAGTTCAACTAGCGGGAGGGCCAATGAGCAGTTCTTC.

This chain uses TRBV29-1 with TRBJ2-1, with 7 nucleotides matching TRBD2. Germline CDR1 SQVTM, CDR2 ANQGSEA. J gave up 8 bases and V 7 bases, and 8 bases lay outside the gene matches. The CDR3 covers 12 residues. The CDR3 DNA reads TGCAGCGGGAGCGGGATTGGGTATGAGCAGTTCTTC. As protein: CSGSGIGYEQFF.

The CDR3: CASSRTTETQYF. Written as DNA, the CDR3 is TGTGCCAGCAGCCGGACAACGGAGACCCAGTACTTC. The chain employs TRBV7-8 and TRBJ2-5; possible D gene TRBD1, 5 bases. CDR1 is SGHVS, CDR2 FQNEAQ, per germline. The CDR3 has 12 residues. V lost 5 bases and J lost 5, with 9 bases in between.

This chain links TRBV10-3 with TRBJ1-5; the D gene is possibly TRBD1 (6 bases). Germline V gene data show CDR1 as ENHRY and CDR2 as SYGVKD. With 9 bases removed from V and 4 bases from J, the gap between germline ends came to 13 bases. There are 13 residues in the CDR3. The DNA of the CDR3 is TGTGCCATTTCAGACAGGCTAAATCAGCCCCAGCATTTT. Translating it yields CAISDRLNQPQHF.

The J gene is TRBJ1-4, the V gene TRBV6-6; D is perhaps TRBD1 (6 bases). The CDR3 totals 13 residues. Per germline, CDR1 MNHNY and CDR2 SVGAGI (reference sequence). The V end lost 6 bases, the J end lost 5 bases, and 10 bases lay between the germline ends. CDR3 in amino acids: CASRGGQNEKLFF. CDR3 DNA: TGTGCCAGCAGAGGCGGACAGAATGAAAAACTGTTTTTT.

This chain's CDR3 is CASSVGQGWAEAFF. The CDR3 DNA is TGTGCCAGCAGTGTTGGGCAGGGATGGGCTGAAGCTTTCTTT. The chain joins TRBV28 to TRBJ1-1, with D possibly TRBD1 on 5 matching bases. Trimming left V 5 bases short and J 6 bases short, with 16 bases between. Germline V gene lookup returns CDR1 MDHEN and CDR2 SYDVKM. CDR3 length: 14 residues. The variable domain in full, completed from reference TRBV28 and TRBJ1-1, reads DVKVTQSSRYLVKRTGEKVFLECVQDMDHENMFWYRQDPGLGLRLIYFSYDVKMKEKGDIPEGYSVSREKKERFSLILESASTNQTSMYLCASSVGQGWAEAFFGQGTRLTVV.

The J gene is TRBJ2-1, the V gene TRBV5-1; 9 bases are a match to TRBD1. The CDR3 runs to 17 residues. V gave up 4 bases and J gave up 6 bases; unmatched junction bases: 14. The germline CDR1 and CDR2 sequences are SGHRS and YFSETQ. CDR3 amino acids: CASSLELWGQGRNEQFF. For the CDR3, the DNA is TGCGCCAGCAGCCTGGAGCTGTGGGGACAGGGCCGCAATGAGCAGTTCTTC.

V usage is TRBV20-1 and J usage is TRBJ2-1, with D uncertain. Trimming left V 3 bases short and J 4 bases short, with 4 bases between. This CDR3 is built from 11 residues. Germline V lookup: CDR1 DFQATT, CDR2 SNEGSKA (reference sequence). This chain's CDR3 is CSASGYNEQFF. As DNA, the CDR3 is TGCAGTGCTAGCGGGTACAATGAGCAGTTCTTC.

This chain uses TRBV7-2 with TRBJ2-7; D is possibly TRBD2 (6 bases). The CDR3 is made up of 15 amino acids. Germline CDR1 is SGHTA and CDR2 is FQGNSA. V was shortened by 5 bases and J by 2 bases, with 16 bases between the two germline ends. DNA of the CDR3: TGTGCCAGCAGCGCCTTTAGCGGTCTAACCTACGAGCAGTACTTC. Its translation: CASSAFSGLTYEQYF.

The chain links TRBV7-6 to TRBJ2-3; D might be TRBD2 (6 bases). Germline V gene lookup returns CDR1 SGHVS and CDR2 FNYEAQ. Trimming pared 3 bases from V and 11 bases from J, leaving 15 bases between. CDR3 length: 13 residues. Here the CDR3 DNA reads TGTGCCAGCAGCTTCGGCGGGGCCGGAGAGCAGTATTTT. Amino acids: CASSFGGAGEQYF.

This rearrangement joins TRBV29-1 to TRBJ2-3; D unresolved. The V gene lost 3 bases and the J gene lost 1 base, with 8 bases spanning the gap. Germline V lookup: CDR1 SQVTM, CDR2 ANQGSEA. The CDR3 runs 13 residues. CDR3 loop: CSVDWQGTDTQYF. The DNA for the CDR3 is TGCAGCGTTGACTGGCAGGGCACAGATACGCAGTATTTT.

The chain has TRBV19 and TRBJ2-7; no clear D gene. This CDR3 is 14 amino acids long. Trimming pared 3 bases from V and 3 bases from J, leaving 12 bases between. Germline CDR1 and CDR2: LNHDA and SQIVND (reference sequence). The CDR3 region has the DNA TGTGCCAGTAGTATCCCGTCAGTGGTCTACGAGCAGTACTTC. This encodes CASSIPSVVYEQYF. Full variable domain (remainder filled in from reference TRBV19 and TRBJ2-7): DGGITQSPKYLFRKEGQNVTLSCEQNLNHDAMYWYRQDPGQGLRLIYYSQIVNDFQKGDIAEGYSVSREKKESFPLTVTSAQKNPTAFYLCASSIPSVVYEQYFGPGTRLTVT.

The CDR3 loop is CASSAGSGRASNEQFF. The CDR3 DNA reads TGTGCCAGCAGCGCCGGTAGCGGGAGGGCCTCAAATGAGCAGTTCTTC. The rearrangement joins TRBV9 to TRBJ2-1, with TRBD2 matching over 11 bases. CDR1 and CDR2 from the germline V gene are SGDLS and YYNGEE. The trim removed 3 bases at V and 7 bases at J, leaving 9 bases unmatched. This CDR3 has 16 amino acids.

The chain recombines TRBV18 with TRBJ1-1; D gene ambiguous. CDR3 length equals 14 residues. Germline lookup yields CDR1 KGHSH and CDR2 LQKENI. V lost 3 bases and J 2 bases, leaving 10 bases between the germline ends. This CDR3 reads CASSPVEGNTEAFF. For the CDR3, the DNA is TGTGCCAGCTCACCTGTGGAGGGAAACACTGAAGCTTTCTTT.

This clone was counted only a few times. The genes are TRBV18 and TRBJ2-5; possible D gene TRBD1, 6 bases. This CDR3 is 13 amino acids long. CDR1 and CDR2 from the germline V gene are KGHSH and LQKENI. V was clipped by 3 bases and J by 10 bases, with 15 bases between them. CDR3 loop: CASSPHSEGDQYF. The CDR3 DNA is TGTGCCAGCTCACCCCACTCCGAGGGGGACCAGTACTTC.